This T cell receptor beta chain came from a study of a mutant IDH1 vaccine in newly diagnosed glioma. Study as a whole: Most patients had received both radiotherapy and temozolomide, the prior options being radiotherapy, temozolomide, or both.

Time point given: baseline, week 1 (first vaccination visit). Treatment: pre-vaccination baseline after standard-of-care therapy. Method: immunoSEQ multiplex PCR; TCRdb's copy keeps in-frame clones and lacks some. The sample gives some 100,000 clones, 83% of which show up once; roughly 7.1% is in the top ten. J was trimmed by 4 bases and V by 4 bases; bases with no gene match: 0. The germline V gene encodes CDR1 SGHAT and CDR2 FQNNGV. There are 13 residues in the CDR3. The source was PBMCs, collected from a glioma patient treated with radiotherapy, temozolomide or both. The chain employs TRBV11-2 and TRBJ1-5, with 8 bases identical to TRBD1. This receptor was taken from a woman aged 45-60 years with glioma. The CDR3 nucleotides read TGTGCCAGCAGCTGGACAGGGAATCAGCCCCAGCATTTT. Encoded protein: CASSWTGNQPQHF.